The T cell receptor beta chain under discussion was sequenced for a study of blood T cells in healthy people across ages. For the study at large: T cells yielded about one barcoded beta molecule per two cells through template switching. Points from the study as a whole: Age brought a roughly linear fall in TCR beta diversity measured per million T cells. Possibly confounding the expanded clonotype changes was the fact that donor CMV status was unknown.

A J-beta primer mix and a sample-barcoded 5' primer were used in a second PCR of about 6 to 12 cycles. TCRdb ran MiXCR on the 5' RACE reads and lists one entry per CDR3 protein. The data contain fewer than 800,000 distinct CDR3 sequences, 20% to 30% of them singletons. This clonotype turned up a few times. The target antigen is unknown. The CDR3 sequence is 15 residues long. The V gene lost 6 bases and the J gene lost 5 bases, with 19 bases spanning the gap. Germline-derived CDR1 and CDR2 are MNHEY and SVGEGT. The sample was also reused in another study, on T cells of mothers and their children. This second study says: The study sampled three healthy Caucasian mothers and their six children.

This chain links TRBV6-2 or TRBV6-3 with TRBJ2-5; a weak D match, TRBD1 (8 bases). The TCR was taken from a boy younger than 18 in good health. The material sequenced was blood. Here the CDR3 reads CASREDGQGGETQYF. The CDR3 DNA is TGTGCCAGCAGGGAAGACGGACAGGGAGGGGAGACCCAGTACTTC.